The 28 T cell receptor beta chains below all came from one sample that was sequenced in a study of regulatory T cells in long-lasting Graves disease. As for time point: persistent/refractory GD, antithyroid drugs over 5 years with positive TRAb. The TCR library was made from RNA extracted from PBMCs. The authors built TCR beta libraries using iRepertoire HTBI primers and Arm-PCR of CDR3 regions. Each CDR3 protein is one row after TCRdb ran MiXCR on the multiplex PCR reads. The profile shows over 450,000 distinct CDR3 sequences, roughly a fifth of them singletons. This specimen consisted of peripheral blood mononuclear cells (PBMCs), obtained when the disease was refractory, from a patient treated with antithyroid drugs. These receptors all come from a female donor with Graves disease.

CDR3 sequence (DNA): TGTGCCACCAGTGACGGGGAAGGTGAAGCTTTCTTT. Encoded protein: CATSDGEGEAFF. The chain carries TRBV24-1 and TRBJ1-1; no clear D gene. Germline assignment: CDR1 KGHDR and CDR2 SFDVKD. Trimming took 4 bases from V and 7 from J, leaving 9 bases between them. This CDR3 has 12 residues.

This clonotype has ten or more counts. The chain employs TRBV7-2 and TRBJ1-5; possible D gene TRBD1, 6 bases. The V gene lost 1 base and the J gene lost 1 base, with 8 bases spanning the gap. Germline assignment: CDR1 SGHTA and CDR2 FQGNSA. CDR3 length: 15 residues. CDR3 bases: TGTGCCAGCAGCTTAGGAGGGGGAAGCAATCAGCCCCAGCATTTT. Protein sequence: CASSLGGGSNQPQHF.

This clonotype was observed a single time. One base away lies a much larger clone, so this may be a sequencing read error. This chain links TRBV15 with TRBJ1-1; possible D gene TRBD1, 5 bases. CDR3 size: 15 residues. Per germline, CDR1 LNHNV and CDR2 YYDKDF (reference sequence). V was clipped by 0 bases and J by 4 bases, with 12 bases between them. In nucleotides, the CDR3 is TGTGCCACCAGCAGAGATCGGGGCTTCGGCACTGAAGCTTTCTTT. Its translation is CATSRDRGFGTEAFF.

In its sample, this clonotype was seen a few times. A much larger clone lies a single base off, so this may be a read error. The chain recombines TRBV12-3 or TRBV12-4 with TRBJ1-2, with D perhaps TRBD1 (6 bases). The CDR3 totals 13 residues. CDR3 in DNA: TGTACCAGCACCTGGACAGTAAACTATGGCTACACCTTC. Protein sequence: CTSTWTVNYGYTF.

This clonotype was counted between two and nine times. The J gene is TRBJ1-2, the V gene TRBV19; TRBD1 matches 7 bases. Germline CDR1 reads LNHDA; CDR2 reads SQIVND (reference sequence). V lost 8 bases to trimming and J lost 10 bases; unmatched junction nucleotides: 19. The length of the CDR3 is 15 residues. The DNA for the CDR3 is TGTGCCAGTTCCTCGCAGGGGGGTACGGGCTTCAACTACACCTTC. Protein product: CASSSQGGTGFNYTF.

This clonotype was observed at least ten times. The J gene is TRBJ2-2, the V gene TRBV28; tentative D call: TRBD1 (7 bases). Germline V gene data show CDR1 as MDHEN and CDR2 as SYDVKM. CDR3 size: 14 residues. Between the trimmed V and J ends, which lost 2 bases and 7 bases, there was a span of 11 bases. The CDR3 here is CASSLPGGIGELFF. The CDR3 DNA sequence: TGTGCCAGCAGTTTACCAGGGGGGATCGGGGAGCTGTTTTTT.

This sequence joins TRBV15 and TRBJ2-7; perhaps TRBD1 as D (5 bases). Germline V CDR1 and CDR2: LNHNV, YYDKDF (reference sequence). Between the trimmed V and J ends, which lost 3 bases and 0 bases, there was a span of 18 bases. The CDR3 covers 17 residues. The CDR3 here is CATSSSLPTTDSYEQYF. The DNA of the CDR3 is TGTGCCACCAGCAGCTCTCTACCAACGACAGACTCCTACGAGCAGTACTTC.

The chain is built from TRBV6-1 and TRBJ2-6; 7 bases align to TRBD1. J gave up 2 bases and V 6 bases, and 7 bases lay outside the gene matches. The CDR3 loop spans 16 amino acids. CDR1 MNHNS and CDR2 SASEGT come from the germline V gene. This chain's CDR3 is CASRQTTGAGANVLTF. The CDR3 nucleotides read TGTGCCAGCAGGCAAACCACAGGGGCTGGGGCCAACGTCCTGACTTTC.

This clonotype came up many times. The rearrangement uses TRBV12-3 or TRBV12-4 and TRBJ1-1; a weak D match, TRBD1 (6 bases). CDR3 length equals 15 residues. Trimming left V 6 bases short and J 0 bases short, with 14 bases between. The CDR3 sequence: CASSPRQVMNTEAFF. In nucleotides, the CDR3 is TGTGCCAGCAGCCCCCGACAGGTCATGAACACTGAAGCTTTCTTT.

The rearrangement links TRBV7-2 to TRBJ2-5; D ambiguous. Germline CDR1 reads SGHTA; CDR2 reads FQGNSA. V was cut by 5 bases and J by 5 bases, with 18 bases left in between. The CDR3 has 15 residues. The CDR3 nucleotides are TGTGCCAGCAGCCCCCCTGTGGGGTCACGGGAGACCCAGTACTTC. It yields the protein CASSPPVGSRETQYF.

This clonotype has a handful of counts. The rearrangement uses TRBV27 and TRBJ2-2; D is possibly TRBD2 (5 bases). The CDR3 sequence is 16 residues long. Germline V gives CDR1 MNHEY, CDR2 SMNVEV (reference sequence). The ends were cut back, 4 bases at V and 1 base at J, with 13 bases in the middle. The CDR3 bases are TGTGCCAGCAGTTGGTTTTCCGGAGGGAACACCGGGGAGCTGTTTTTT. Amino acid sequence: CASSWFSGGNTGELFF.

The V call is TRBV6-1, the J call TRBJ2-7, with D maybe TRBD1 (5 bases). Germline V gives CDR1 MNHNS, CDR2 SASEGT. V lost 5 bases, J lost 0 bases, and 8 bases lay in between. The CDR3 has 13 amino acids. DNA for the CDR3: TGTGCCAGCAGTACAGGAATCTCCTACGAGCAGTACTTC. It yields the protein CASSTGISYEQYF.

To note about this clonotype: A much larger clone lies one base from this, so it may be a read error. The rearrangement links TRBV2 to TRBJ2-5; TRBD2 might be the D (5 bases). Trimming removed 6 bases at V and 5 bases at J, with 19 bases between. CDR1 and CDR2 (germline): SNHLY, FYNNEI. This CDR3 region has 15 residues. This CDR3 reads CASSPRDGFVETQYF. In DNA form, the CDR3 reads TGTGCCAGCAGCCCCCGGGATGGGTTTGTTGAGACCCAGTACTTC. Looking up the rest from reference TRBV2 and TRBJ2-5 gives the full variable domain: EPEVTQTPSHQVTQMGQEVILRCVPISNHLYFYWYRQILGQKVEFLVSFYNNEISEKSEIFDDQFSVERPDGSNFTLKIRSTKLEDSAMYFCASSPRDGFVETQYFGPGTRLLVL.

This clonotype was seen many times. CDR3 in amino acids: CASSPGPNTEAFF. The CDR3 coding sequence is TGTGCCAGCAGTCCTGGGCCTAACACTGAAGCTTTCTTT. The V gene is TRBV2, the J gene TRBJ1-1; D is unclear. V shed 5 bases and J shed 2 bases, with 9 bases lying between them. The CDR3 is 13 residues long. The germline gives CDR1 SNHLY, CDR2 FYNNEI.

The rearrangement links TRBV20-1 to TRBJ2-5; D is unresolved. Germline lookup yields CDR1 DFQATT and CDR2 SNEGSKA (reference sequence). This CDR3 region has 12 residues. Trimming stripped 6 bases from V and 4 bases from J, with 12 bases between. The CDR3 region is CSAQQGGETQYF. Written as DNA, the CDR3 is TGCAGTGCGCAACAAGGTGGAGAGACCCAGTACTTC.

This clonotype was seen at least ten times. CDR3 nucleotides: TGTGCCAGCAGTTTCGGAGCAACGGATGAAAAACTGTTTTTT. It translates to CASSFGATDEKLFF. The chain combines TRBV12-3 or TRBV12-4 with TRBJ1-4; D unresolved. The CDR3 loop spans 14 amino acids. Trimming pared 3 bases from V and 6 bases from J, leaving 11 bases between.

This rearrangement joins TRBV28 to TRBJ2-1; 12 positions match TRBD2. This CDR3 is 17 amino acids long. Germline V gene lookup returns CDR1 MDHEN and CDR2 SYDVKM. The ends lost 5 bases at V and 1 base at J; junction bases unmatched: 6. The CDR3 protein is CASSPSSGGASYNEQFF. The CDR3 DNA reads TGTGCCAGCAGTCCCTCTAGCGGGGGGGCATCCTACAATGAGCAGTTCTTC.

V and J are TRBV4-1 and TRBJ1-4, with D unclear. V dropped 0 bases and J dropped 7 bases, with 0 bases sitting between them. The CDR3 totals 11 residues. From germline, CDR1 is MGHRA and CDR2 YSYEKL. The CDR3 DNA sequence: TGCGCCAGCAGCCAAGATGAAAAACTGTTTTTT. Residues: CASSQDEKLFF.

The CDR3 DNA follows: TGTGCCAGCAGCCAATCCGGCACCTATGGCTACACCTTC. Protein product: CASSQSGTYGYTF. The chain uses TRBV14 and TRBJ1-2; D is uncertain. Germline CDR1 reads SGHDN; CDR2 reads FVKESK. The V and J ends lost 2 bases and 4 bases respectively, with 8 bases between them. This CDR3 has 13 amino acids.

At least ten counts were recorded for this clonotype. The chain has TRBV28 and TRBJ2-5; 11 positions match TRBD2. CDR3 length: 15 amino acids. CDR1 MDHEN and CDR2 SYDVKM come from the germline V gene. With V trimmed by 5 bases and J by 1 base, 3 bases remained unmatched. The CDR3 sequence is CASSILAGGQETQYF. The CDR3 DNA reads TGTGCCAGCAGTATCCTAGCGGGAGGCCAAGAGACCCAGTACTTC.

This clonotype showed up many times. The chain couples TRBV24-1 to TRBJ2-7; D is uncertain. Germline V gene sequence: CDR1 KGHDR, CDR2 SFDVKD. The length of the CDR3 is 13 residues. Between the trimmed V and J ends, which lost 4 bases and 5 bases, there was a span of 11 bases. CDR3 residues: CATSDPRADEQYF. CDR3 sequence (DNA): TGTGCCACCAGTGACCCCCGGGCGGACGAGCAGTACTTC.

This clonotype was detected many times. The CDR3 loop is CSASPPVIQETQYF. CDR3 bases: TGCAGTGCTAGCCCCCCCGTGATCCAAGAGACCCAGTACTTC. The V and J genes are TRBV20-1 and TRBJ2-5; no definite D call. Germline loops: CDR1 DFQATT, CDR2 SNEGSKA (reference sequence). V was trimmed by 3 bases and J by 1 base, leaving 12 bases between them. The CDR3 runs to 14 residues.

This clonotype was recorded only once. This chain links TRBV5-1 with TRBJ2-7; 9 bases are a match to TRBD2. The CDR3 runs to 14 residues. The germline V gene has CDR1 SGHRS and CDR2 YFSETQ. J lost 3 bases, V lost 6 bases, and 7 bases had no gene match. The CDR3 is CASKAGGPDYEQYF. CDR3 nucleotides: TGCGCCAGCAAGGCGGGAGGGCCGGACTACGAGCAGTACTTC.

The CDR3 reads CAISESGPTNQPQHF. The DNA for the CDR3 is TGTGCCATCAGTGAGTCCGGCCCGACAAATCAGCCCCAGCATTTT. J is TRBJ1-5 and V is TRBV10-3; D unresolved. V was clipped by 0 bases and J by 4 bases, with 10 bases between them. The germline CDR1 and CDR2 sequences are ENHRY and SYGVKD. The CDR3 is 15 residues long.

The V and J genes are TRBV11-3 and TRBJ2-1; no clear D gene. Germline V gene data show CDR1 as SGHNT and CDR2 as YENEEA. V lost 3 bases and J lost 5, with 11 bases in between. The CDR3 runs 14 residues. The CDR3 reads CASSLDLINNEQFF. Written as DNA, the CDR3 is TGTGCCAGCAGCTTGGACCTAATTAACAATGAGCAGTTCTTC.

This sequence joins TRBV5-1 and TRBJ2-5, with 7 bases lining up with TRBD1. The length of the CDR3 is 14 residues. Germline values: CDR1 SGHRS, CDR2 YFSETQ. J was trimmed by 5 bases and V by 3 bases; bases with no gene match: 7. The CDR3 DNA reads TGCGCCAGCAGCTACAGGGGAATTTGGGAGACCCAGTACTTC. It encodes CASSYRGIWETQYF.

This clonotype was seen a few times. J is TRBJ2-2 and V is TRBV11-2; either TRBD1 or TRBD2 may fit D (7 bases each). In germline, CDR1 is SGHAT, CDR2 FQNNGV. The length of the CDR3 is 17 residues. The V and J ends lost 1 base and 6 bases respectively, with 18 bases between them. The CDR3 spells CASSLASGRGGSGELFF. Here the CDR3 DNA reads TGTGCCAGCAGCTTAGCCTCTGGCAGGGGGGGCTCCGGGGAGCTGTTTTTT.

On this clonotype itself: One junction end does not reproduce the germline sequence, and a read error may be involved. The V call is TRBV25-1, the J call TRBJ2-2; the D is unclear. CDR1 and CDR2 (germline): MGHDK, SYGVNS. The length of the CDR3 is 15 residues. CDR3 coding DNA: TGTGCCTGCAGTGAATATCAACTTCCCACCGGGGAGCTGTTTTTT. Encoded protein: CACSEYQLPTGELFF.